This TCR beta chain appears in the sequencing data of a study of blood T cell repertoires in COVID-19 (dated by TCRdb to 2019 to 2021). Looking at the study overall: Samples covering the acute and convalescent phases of COVID-19 were provided by collaborators in the United States, Italy and Spain. The prospective study material was composed of cDNA or gDNA derived from T cells, B-cell-depleted T cells, or PBMCs. Subjects who had been exposed to COVID-19, were actively infected with it, or had recovered from it provided the deeply sampled blood TCRbeta repertoires that made up the dataset. The repertoires were made available in a free public database intended to serve as a resource for research on the immune response to SARS-CoV-2. Samples were obtained from the ongoing ImmuneRACE study (first 160 participants) and from some 1,300 subjects provided by 6 global collaborators. Sample metadata almost always included a de-identified subject ID, COVID-19 status, age in years and sex. Where available, HLA class I and class II types were taken from metadata supplied by the sample provider and were not determined by assay-based typing. Summary of the overall study and its limitations: Clinical and demographic metadata were provided uncurated, with the amount varying by source and participant.

Turning to this clone: What this receptor recognizes is not known. One base away there is no much larger clone; base qualities are not given.

Compared with germline, V lacks 5 bases and J lacks 8 bases; bases without a gene match: 5. CDR1 and CDR2, looked up from the germline V gene, are SGHRS and YFSETQ. Reading from cysteine to phenylalanine, the CDR3 counts 13 amino acids. Only CDR3 DNA remains: 39 bases, in frame from the first base. TCRbeta CDR3 regions were amplified from genomic DNA using the immunoSEQ Assay, a bias-controlled multiplex PCR. Per the source publication's procedure: Within the assay, amplification of reference gene primers was used to estimate how many nucleated cells each sample contained. Sequence reads were collapsed and filtered to measure the absolute abundance of every unique TCRbeta CDR3 rearrangement. For each sample, productive Simpson clonality was calculated by taking the square root of Simpson's diversity index across productive rearrangements. TCRdb obtained this table from immuneACCESS and retained in-frame rearrangements with V and J assigned. These tables miss some clones; where compared with another copy, unresolved V genes account for less than half of the shortfall, and the remainder is unexplained. From that table come the V and J calls and clone size; the DNA was used to work out D and trimming. The sample data list about 160,000 clones, and approximately 80% of these were observed just once. 22% of the sample is taken by the ten largest.

The collaborating institutions used their own protocols to collect whole blood in K2EDTA tubes. For TCRbeta analysis, collaborator samples were shipped as frozen whole blood, as isolated PBMCs, or as DNA extracted from either sample type. Material: peripheral blood. The V and J segments used are TRBV5-1 and TRBJ1-4; 8 central nucleotides agree with TRBD1. The TCR sequence derives from a woman older than 75 with acute or convalescent COVID-19. Read as DNA, the sequence is TGCGCCAGCAGGCCGGGACAGGACGAAAAACTGTTTTTT. Its amino acids are CASRPGQDEKLFF.